The present T cell receptor (beta chain) was sequenced within a study of siplizumab effects on memory and regulatory T cells. TCRdb's copy holds only in-frame clones and misses some; the assay was immunoSEQ multiplex PCR. This table holds 90,000 to 150,000 clones, 93% found once. CDR1 and CDR2 from the germline V gene are SQVTM and ANQGSEA. Trimming pared 6 bases from V and 7 bases from J, leaving 25 bases between. CDR3 length: 15 residues. V gene TRBV29-1 combines with J gene TRBJ2-7; unclear D gene. The sample taken for sequencing was non-Treg CD4+ T cells sorted from blood. This sequence was found in a human donor in good health. The CDR3 region has the DNA TGCAGCGTCCAACCCGCTGGGAAATTACGACAAGAGCAGTACTTC. It translates to CSVQPAGKLRQEQYF.